This TCR beta chain was recorded in a study of technical replicates of blood from a few donors. The CDR3 contains 15 residues. CDR1 is SGDLS, CDR2 YYNGEE, per germline. V lost 1 base and J lost 9, with 14 bases in between. Assay used: immunoSEQ multiplex PCR; TCRdb lists only in-frame clones, some missing. The sample carries 55,000 to 65,000 clones, 80% to 95% recorded once. The TCR comes from a human donor in good health. Some clones in this sample may be carry-over from other donors' samples. Source material: PBMCs. The chain recombines TRBV9 with TRBJ1-6; maybe TRBD1 (5 bases). The CDR3 nucleotides are TGTGCCAGCAGCGTATCCCCAGGGAAGGGTTCACCCCTCCACTTT. As protein: CASSVSPGKGSPLHF.